This T cell receptor (beta chain) comes out of a study of T cell changes during pregnancy in multiple sclerosis. This clone has just a few counts. Some clones are missing from TCRdb's copy, which holds only in-frame ones; the method was immunoSEQ multiplex PCR. Among fewer than 65,000 clones listed, around 90% were seen once. Germline CDR1 SGHTA, CDR2 FQGNSA. Trimming cost V 2 bases and J 2 bases, with 10 bases left between them. The CDR3 covers 15 residues. The receptor comes from a female donor with multiple sclerosis, enrolled in a pregnancy study. The sequenced sample was CD4+ T cells from peripheral blood mononuclear cells, obtained in the first trimester of pregnancy. The chain uses TRBV7-2 and TRBJ1-3; tentative D call: TRBD1 (6 bases). The CDR3 DNA follows: TGTGCCAGCAGCTTATCGTCAGGGGCTGGAAACACCATATATTTT. Translation gives CASSLSSGAGNTIYF.